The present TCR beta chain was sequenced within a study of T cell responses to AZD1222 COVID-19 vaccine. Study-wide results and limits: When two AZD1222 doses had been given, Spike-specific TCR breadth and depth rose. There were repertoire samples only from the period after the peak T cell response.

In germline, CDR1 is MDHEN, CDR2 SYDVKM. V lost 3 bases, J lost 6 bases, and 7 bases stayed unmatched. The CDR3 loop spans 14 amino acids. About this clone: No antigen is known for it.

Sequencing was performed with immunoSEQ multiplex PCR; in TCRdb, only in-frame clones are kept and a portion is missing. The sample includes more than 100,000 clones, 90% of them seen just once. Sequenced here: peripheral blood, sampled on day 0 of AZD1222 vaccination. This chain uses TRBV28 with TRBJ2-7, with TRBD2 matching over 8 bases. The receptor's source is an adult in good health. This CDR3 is CASSFIGRAGEQYF. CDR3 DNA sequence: TGTGCCAGCAGTTTCATCGGGAGGGCGGGCGAGCAGTACTTC. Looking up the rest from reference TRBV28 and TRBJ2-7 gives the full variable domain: DVKVTQSSRYLVKRTGEKVFLECVQDMDHENMFWYRQDPGLGLRLIYFSYDVKMKEKGDIPEGYSVSREKKERFSLILESASTNQTSMYLCASSFIGRAGEQYFGPGTRLTVT.